The T cell receptor beta chain under discussion was sequenced for a study of identical twins (dated by TCRdb to 2016 to 2017). Turning to the overall study: To test whether fetal clonotypes persist, this study deep-sequenced TCR alpha and beta repertoires from monozygotic twins, from unrelated adults of various ages, and from cord blood. Replicate twin experiments were performed at different times using different library preparation protocols to rule out contamination.

What the study reported, not specific to this receptor: Because the same donors could not be followed over many years, conclusions were based on cross-sectional statistical analysis. Excess twin sharing in beta out-of-frame sequences was weaker because fewer shared sequences lowered the signal-to-noise ratio. Compared with coincidental sharing between unrelated individuals, an excess of low generation-probability sequences was observed among out-of-frame TCR alpha sequences shared between twins. Fewer insertions were carried by abundant cord blood beta clonotypes; a weaker similar trend was observed in young adult naive repertoires, while no such trend was observed in memory repertoires. Out-of-frame TCR alpha sharing in monozygotic twins was systematically underestimated by recombination models, whereas sharing between unrelated individuals was in agreement with the recombination models. Zero-insertion analyses could be partly confounded by invariant T cells such as MAIT and iNKT, although diverse VJ usage argued against such confounding for most clonotypes.

Library preparation used 5' RACE. Sequencing took place on an Illumina HiSeq 2000. A universal primer binding site was added through template switching, and the final cDNA carried a unique molecular identifier so that TCR cDNA molecules could be counted accurately. First-strand cDNA for TCR alpha and beta chains was synthesized from specific primers in the conserved constant-segment region. To control for contamination, every cDNA library carried two barcodes: a SMART-Mk sample barcode plus Illumina barcodes. TruSeq adapter sequences and Illumina sample barcodes were added in two successive PCR steps. The TCR alpha and beta cDNA libraries were sequenced on the Illumina HiSeq platform using custom primers. Per the authors' processing: MiGEC processed the raw reads to extract unique molecular identifiers, while MiXCR was used to determine the CDR3 positions. Recombination models were inferred per individual with the repgenHMM and IGoR tools using an EM algorithm. Shared clonotypes were analyzed with the tcR package in R, and sharing was normalized by the product of cloneset sizes. To study raw recombination without the effects of thymic and clonal selection, out-of-frame nonproductive sequences were analyzed. The public reads were reprocessed in TCRdb via fastp at Q25 and MiXCR, keeping in-frame beta chains. Records with the same CDR3 protein are collapsed into one entry carrying the most frequent genes and DNA. The V and J calls and clone size come from TCRdb's table, not from the authors' own analysis. The sample records about 690,000 distinct CDR3 sequences, 5.5% to 7.5% of which are singletons. Of the sample, around 2% is held by the ten largest clones.

Every donor in the study was a healthy Caucasian. The researchers also sequenced three unrelated adults who were not twins: a male aged 18 to 29, a male aged 50 to 60, and a female aged 50 to 60. Miltenyi CD45RO+ enrichment and human naive T-cell isolation kits were used to isolate memory (CD45RO+) and naive T cells from PBMC. CDR1 and CDR2 were assigned from the germline V gene as SGHTA and FQGNSA. The V and J ends are trimmed by 3 bases and 4 bases, leaving 16 bases between them. The CDR3 contains 15 residues, cysteine and phenylalanine counted. Of all the DNA, just the CDR3 is kept, 45 bases in frame from base 1. This clonotype was picked up many times. The clone's antigen remains unknown. Per-base quality was not reported, and no clone a single base away is much larger than it.

The sequenced sample consisted of naive T cells sorted from blood. In the paper's terms, the cell subset or site label means: cells isolated with a human naive T-cell isolation kit. The V gene is TRBV7-2 and the J gene is TRBJ2-7; 7 matching bases give a weak D call of TRBD2. This receptor was identified in a man younger than 35 in good health. The CDR3 reads CASSLEGEGSYEQYF. Here is the DNA: TGTGCCAGCAGCTTGGAGGGGGAGGGCTCGTACGAGCAGTACTTC. With all but the CDR3 taken from the reference TRBV7-2 and TRBJ2-7 genes, the full variable domain is: GAGVSQSPSNKVTEKGKDVELRCDPISGHTALYWYRQSLGQGLEFLIYFQGNSAPDKSGLPSDRFSAERTGGSVSTLTIQRTQQEDSAVYLCASSLEGEGSYEQYFGPGTRLTVT.